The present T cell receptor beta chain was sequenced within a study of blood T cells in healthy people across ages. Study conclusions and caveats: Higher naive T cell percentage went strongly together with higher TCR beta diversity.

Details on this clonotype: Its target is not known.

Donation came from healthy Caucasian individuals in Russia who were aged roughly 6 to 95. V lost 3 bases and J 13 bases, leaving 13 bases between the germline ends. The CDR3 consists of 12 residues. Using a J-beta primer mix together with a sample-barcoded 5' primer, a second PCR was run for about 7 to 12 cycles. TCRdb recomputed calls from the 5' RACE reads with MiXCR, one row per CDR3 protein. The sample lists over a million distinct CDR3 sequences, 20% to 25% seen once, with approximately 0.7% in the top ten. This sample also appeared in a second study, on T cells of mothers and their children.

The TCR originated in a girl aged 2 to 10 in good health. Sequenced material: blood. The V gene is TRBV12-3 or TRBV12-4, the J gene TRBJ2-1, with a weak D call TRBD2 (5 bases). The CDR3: CASSFPDYPQFF. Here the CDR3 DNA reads TGTGCCAGCAGTTTTCCCGACTACCCTCAGTTCTTC.